Presented here are 13 T cell receptor beta chains from one specimen sequenced in a study of a mutant IDH1 vaccine in newly diagnosed glioma. TCRdb's table, derived via immunoSEQ multiplex PCR, lists solely in-frame clones and lacks some. The table shows tens of thousands of clones, with 91% occurring only once. The sample's time point: week 5, during vaccination. All doses held 300 ug of mutant IDH1 20-mer peptide, with topical imiquimod. Which antigens these TCRs recognize remains unknown. The sample in question was PBMCs, obtained from a glioma patient whose treatment included an IDH1 peptide vaccine. All receptors derive from a woman aged 50 to 60 with glioma.

The chain recombines TRBV19 with TRBJ2-3; perhaps D is TRBD1 or TRBD2 (5 bases each). CDR1 LNHDA and CDR2 SQIVND come from the germline V gene (reference sequence). Trimming removed 8 bases from V and 1 base from J, with 13 bases in between. The CDR3 has 14 amino acids. The CDR3 coding sequence is TGTGCCAGTGGGGACCGGGGAGGCACAGATACGCAGTATTTT. Its protein product is CASGDRGGTDTQYF. The variable domain in full, with the rest retrieved from reference TRBV19 and TRBJ2-3, is DGGITQSPKYLFRKEGQNVTLSCEQNLNHDAMYWYRQDPGQGLRLIYYSQIVNDFQKGDIAEGYSVSREKKESFPLTVTSAQKNPTAFYLCASGDRGGTDTQYFGPGTRLTVL.

This rearrangement joins TRBV4-1 to TRBJ2-5; a possible D gene is TRBD2 (5 bases). Per the germline V gene, CDR1 is MGHRA and CDR2 is YSYEKL. V dropped 1 base and J dropped 5 bases, with 20 bases sitting between them. This CDR3 spans 17 amino acids. CDR3 in DNA: TGCGCCAGCAGCCAAGGCTCCCGGGAAGGGAACGGGGAGACCCAGTACTTC. This codes for CASSQGSREGNGETQYF.

The rearrangement uses TRBV27 and TRBJ2-3, with D perhaps matching TRBD1 (5 bases). Germline CDR1 is MNHEY and CDR2 is SMNVEV (reference sequence). The CDR3 consists of 13 residues. V was trimmed by 3 bases and J by 5 bases, leaving 9 bases between them. Here the CDR3 reads CASSLVRGDTQYF. For the CDR3, the DNA is TGTGCCAGCAGTTTGGTTAGGGGAGATACGCAGTATTTT.

This chain joins TRBV5-1 and TRBJ2-5; 8 bases align to TRBD1. After removal of 4 bases from V and 0 bases from J, the junction contained 5 bases not matched to a gene. The V gene's germline CDR1 is SGHRS and CDR2 YFSETQ. This CDR3 contains 15 residues. The CDR3 reads CASSRDRTYQETQYF. CDR3 bases: TGCGCCAGCAGCAGGGACAGGACGTACCAAGAGACCCAGTACTTC.

The gene calls are TRBV28 and TRBJ2-5; D not certain. The CDR3 is 13 residues long. Germline lookup yields CDR1 MDHEN and CDR2 SYDVKM. V was cut by 5 bases and J by 5 bases, with 12 bases left in between. The DNA for the CDR3 is TGTGCCAGCAGTGCCAGCGTTTTGGAGACCCAGTACTTC. This translates into CASSASVLETQYF. The variable domain in full, completed from reference TRBV28 and TRBJ2-5, reads DVKVTQSSRYLVKRTGEKVFLECVQDMDHENMFWYRQDPGLGLRLIYFSYDVKMKEKGDIPEGYSVSREKKERFSLILESASTNQTSMYLCASSASVLETQYFGPGTRLLVL.

This clone was found a few times. The J gene is TRBJ2-7, the V gene TRBV5-1; D gene uncertain. From germline, CDR1 is SGHRS and CDR2 YFSETQ. The V gene lost 0 bases and the J gene lost 9 bases, with 19 bases spanning the gap. The CDR3 loop spans 15 amino acids. The CDR3 spells CASSLVAGLTWGQYF. The DNA of the CDR3 is TGCGCCAGCAGCTTGGTGGCAGGCCTGACCTGGGGGCAGTACTTC.

V usage is TRBV7-8 and J usage is TRBJ2-7; TRBD2 matches at 10 bases. Trimming at V came to 2 bases and at J to 4 bases, leaving 11 bases not matched to a gene. The CDR3 is 17 amino acids. Germline CDR1 is SGHVS and CDR2 is FQNEAQ. Here the CDR3 reads CASSLPRLAGDNYEQYF. The CDR3 bases are TGTGCCAGCAGCTTACCCCGCCTAGCGGGAGATAATTACGAGCAGTACTTC.

The chain carries TRBV6-1 and TRBJ1-1, with D maybe TRBD1 (5 bases). Trimming left V 11 bases short and J 3 bases short, with 22 bases between. CDR3 length: 15 residues. CDR1 and CDR2 (germline): MNHNS, SASEGT. This chain's CDR3 is CAAYRSTFLDTEAFF. The CDR3 DNA is TGTGCCGCCTACAGGAGTACGTTTTTGGACACTGAAGCTTTCTTT.

The chain is built from TRBV28 and TRBJ2-3; TRBD2 agrees at 7 bases. The V gene's germline CDR1 is MDHEN and CDR2 SYDVKM. The CDR3 extends over 16 amino acids. Trimming took 6 bases from V and 0 from J; bases not matched to a gene: 9. The CDR3 sequence: CASRLLAGASTDTQYF. CDR3 sequence (DNA): TGTGCCAGCAGGTTACTGGCGGGAGCAAGCACAGATACGCAGTATTTT.

The chain is built from TRBV4-1 and TRBJ1-1, with D unclear. The V end was cut by 0 bases, the J end by 11 bases, with 19 bases between. The germline CDR1 and CDR2 sequences are MGHRA and YSYEKL. The CDR3 totals 15 residues. CDR3 protein: CASSQDKVMVGRAFF. DNA of the CDR3: TGCGCCAGCAGCCAAGATAAAGTTATGGTCGGGAGGGCTTTCTTT.

The V call is TRBV5-1, the J call TRBJ2-7; 11 bases agree with TRBD2. The CDR3 sequence is 16 residues long. Per germline, CDR1 SGHRS and CDR2 YFSETQ. V trimming: 4 bases; J trimming: 8 bases; junction bases outside the gene matches: 14. CDR3 sequence reads: CASSPGTSGSGFKQYF. In DNA form, the CDR3 reads TGCGCCAGCAGCCCAGGGACTAGCGGATCCGGATTTAAGCAGTACTTC.

The genes are TRBV2 and TRBJ2-2; D is undetermined. V gave up 7 bases and J gave up 0 bases, with 15 bases separating them. CDR1 is SNHLY and CDR2 is FYNNEI in the germline V gene. This CDR3 region has 16 residues. The CDR3: CASKVTGSSNTGELFF. As DNA, the CDR3 is TGTGCCAGCAAAGTTACGGGCAGTTCGAACACCGGGGAGCTGTTTTTT.

The chain couples TRBV29-1 to TRBJ1-1; TRBD1 is a possible D gene (6 bases). The germline V gene has CDR1 SQVTM and CDR2 ANQGSEA. The CDR3 is 15 amino acids. V was cut by 4 bases and J by 4 bases, with 19 bases left in between. The DNA for the CDR3 is TGCAGCGTTGTTTCGGTAGAACAGGGCGGCACTGAAGCTTTCTTT. It specifies CSVVSVEQGGTEAFF. Combining the CDR3 with reference TRBV29-1 and TRBJ1-1 gives the whole variable domain SAVISQKPSRDICQRGTSLTIQCQVDSQVTMMFWYRQQPGQSLTLIATANQGSEATYESGFVIDKFPISRPNLTFSTLTVSNMSPEDSSIYLCSVVSVEQGGTEAFFGQGTRLTVV.